These 10 T cell receptor beta chains came from one sample sequenced in a study of cytomegalovirus exposure and HLA in healthy donors. Some clones are missing from TCRdb's copy, which holds only in-frame ones; the method was immunoSEQ multiplex PCR. The table shows fewer than 250,000 clones, with around 87% occurring only once. The sequenced material came from PBMCs. The receptors originated from a woman aged 18-29 years in good health and CMV-seropositive.

The gene calls are TRBV14 and TRBJ2-7; no clear D. Germline values: CDR1 SGHDN, CDR2 FVKESK. The ends were cut back, 8 bases at V and 3 bases at J, with 8 bases in the middle. The CDR3 spans 11 residues. This CDR3 reads CASASGYEQYF. The CDR3 DNA sequence: TGTGCCAGCGCCAGTGGCTACGAGCAGTACTTC.

The chain recombines TRBV10-1 with TRBJ1-4; 9 positions agree with TRBD1. The length of the CDR3 is 16 residues. Per the germline V gene, CDR1 is WNHNN and CDR2 is SYGVQD (reference sequence). The V gene end was trimmed by 6 bases and the J gene end by 0 bases; junction bases not matched to a gene: 5. CDR3 protein: CASRKRQGATNEKLFF. CDR3 in DNA: TGCGCCAGCAGAAAGAGACAGGGGGCAACTAATGAAAAACTGTTTTTT.

The chain has TRBV30 and TRBJ1-1, with 8 bases lining up with TRBD1. The CDR3 sequence is 18 residues long. After removal of 3 bases from V and 1 base from J, the junction contained 16 bases not matched to a gene. Per germline, CDR1 GTSNPN and CDR2 SVGIG (reference sequence). This CDR3 reads CAWRDLDRGSFTNTEAFF. CDR3 DNA: TGTGCCTGGAGGGACCTAGACAGGGGATCTTTTACGAACACTGAAGCTTTCTTT.

The chain employs TRBV6-5 and TRBJ1-1; 7 nucleotides line up with TRBD1. The V segment lost 6 bases and the J segment 4 bases; nucleotides outside the gene matches: 11. This CDR3 spans 15 amino acids. Germline V gene lookup returns CDR1 MNHEY and CDR2 SVGAGI. CDR3 nucleotides: TGTGCCAGCAGCCTCCGACAGGGATGGGGCACTGAAGCTTTCTTT. This translates into CASSLRQGWGTEAFF.

This clone was detected once. This rearrangement joins TRBV4-1 to TRBJ2-3; 12 nucleotides agree with TRBD2. V lost 5 bases, J lost 2 bases, and 5 bases stayed unmatched. Germline V gene data show CDR1 as MGHRA and CDR2 as YSYEKL. This CDR3 is built from 16 residues. CDR3: CASSTTSGGYTDTQYF. CDR3 DNA: TGCGCCAGCAGCACGACTAGCGGGGGATACACAGATACGCAGTATTTT.

V usage is TRBV5-1 and J usage is TRBJ1-4; D is possibly TRBD1 (6 bases). Per germline, CDR1 SGHRS and CDR2 YFSETQ. The CDR3 length is 14 residues. Trimming left V 4 bases short and J 4 bases short, with 11 bases between. CDR3 bases: TGCGCCAGCAGCATGGACAGCAGTAATGAAAAACTGTTTTTT. This translates into CASSMDSSNEKLFF.

The V call is TRBV2, the J call TRBJ2-1; possibly TRBD2 for D (6 bases). Looked up from germline, CDR1 is SNHLY and CDR2 is FYNNEI. The CDR3 totals 16 residues. With 3 bases removed from V and 2 bases from J, the gap between germline ends came to 14 bases. The CDR3 sequence is CASSESGTPPYNEQFF. The CDR3 bases are TGTGCCAGCAGTGAGTCAGGGACTCCTCCCTACAATGAGCAGTTCTTC.

This chain joins TRBV6-1 and TRBJ2-7; 9 positions match TRBD1. V dropped 5 bases and J dropped 3; count of bases not matched to a gene: 5. The CDR3 totals 14 residues. Germline-derived CDR1 and CDR2 are MNHNS and SASEGT. CDR3 coding DNA: TGTGCCAGCAGTATCCCGGGACAGGGCTACGAGCAGTACTTC. Its protein is CASSIPGQGYEQYF.

The V gene is TRBV19, the J gene TRBJ2-1; TRBD1 is a possible D gene (6 bases). Trimming stripped 3 bases from V and 10 bases from J, with 13 bases between. Germline lookup yields CDR1 LNHDA and CDR2 SQIVND (reference sequence). This CDR3 has 13 amino acids. Here the CDR3 reads CASSMSGAREQFF. In nucleotides, the CDR3 is TGTGCCAGTAGTATGTCAGGGGCGCGAGAGCAGTTCTTC.

V is TRBV7-9 and J is TRBJ2-7; 8 bases line up with TRBD1. Germline V gives CDR1 SEHNR, CDR2 FQNEAQ (reference sequence). V was pared by 7 bases and J by 0 bases, with 14 bases of the junction left unmatched. The CDR3 is 17 residues long. CDR3 loop: CASTQTFADRDSYEQYF. CDR3 nucleotide sequence: TGTGCCAGCACCCAGACATTCGCGGACAGGGACTCCTACGAGCAGTACTTC.